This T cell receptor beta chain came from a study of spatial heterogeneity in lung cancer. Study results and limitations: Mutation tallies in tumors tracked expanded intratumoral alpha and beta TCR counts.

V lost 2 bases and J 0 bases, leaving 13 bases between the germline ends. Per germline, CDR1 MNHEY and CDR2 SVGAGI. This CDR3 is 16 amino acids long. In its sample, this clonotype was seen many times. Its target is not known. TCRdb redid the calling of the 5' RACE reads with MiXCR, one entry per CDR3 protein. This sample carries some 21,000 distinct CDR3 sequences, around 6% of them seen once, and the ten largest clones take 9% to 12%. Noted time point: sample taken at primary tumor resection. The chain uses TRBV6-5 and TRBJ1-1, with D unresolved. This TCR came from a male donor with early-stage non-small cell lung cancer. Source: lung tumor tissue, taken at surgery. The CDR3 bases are TGTGCCAGCAGTTACGACACCCGCGGCTTGAACACTGAAGCTTTCTTT. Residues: CASSYDTRGLNTEAFF.